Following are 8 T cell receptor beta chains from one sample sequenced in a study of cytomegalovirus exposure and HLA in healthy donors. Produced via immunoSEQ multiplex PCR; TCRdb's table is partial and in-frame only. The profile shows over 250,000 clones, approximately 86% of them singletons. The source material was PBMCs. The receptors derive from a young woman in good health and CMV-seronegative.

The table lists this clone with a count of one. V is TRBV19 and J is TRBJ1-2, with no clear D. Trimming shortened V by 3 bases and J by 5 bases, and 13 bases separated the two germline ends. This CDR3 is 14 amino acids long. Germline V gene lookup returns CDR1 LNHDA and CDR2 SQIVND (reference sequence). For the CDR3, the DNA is TGTGCCAGTAGTATTGCGGAGAAAGGATATGGCTACACCTTC. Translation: CASSIAEKGYGYTF.

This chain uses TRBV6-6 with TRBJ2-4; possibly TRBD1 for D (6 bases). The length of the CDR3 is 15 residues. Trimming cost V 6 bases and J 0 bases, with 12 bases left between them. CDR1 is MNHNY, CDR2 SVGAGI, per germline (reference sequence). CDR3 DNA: TGTGCCAGCAGCGTAACAGGGCTAGCCAAAAACATTCAGTACTTC. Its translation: CASSVTGLAKNIQYF.

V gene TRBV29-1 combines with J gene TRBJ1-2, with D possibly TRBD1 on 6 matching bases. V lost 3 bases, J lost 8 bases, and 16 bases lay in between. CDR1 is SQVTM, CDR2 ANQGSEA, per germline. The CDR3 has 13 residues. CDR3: CSVDWAGAQGYTF. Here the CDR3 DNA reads TGCAGCGTTGATTGGGCGGGGGCGCAAGGCTACACCTTC.

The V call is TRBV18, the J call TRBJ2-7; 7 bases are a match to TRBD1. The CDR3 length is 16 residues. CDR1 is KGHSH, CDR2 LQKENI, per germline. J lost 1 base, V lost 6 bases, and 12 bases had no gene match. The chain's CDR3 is CASSRPAGGVSYEQYF. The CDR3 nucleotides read TGTGCCAGCTCCCGGCCGGCAGGGGGAGTTTCCTACGAGCAGTACTTC.

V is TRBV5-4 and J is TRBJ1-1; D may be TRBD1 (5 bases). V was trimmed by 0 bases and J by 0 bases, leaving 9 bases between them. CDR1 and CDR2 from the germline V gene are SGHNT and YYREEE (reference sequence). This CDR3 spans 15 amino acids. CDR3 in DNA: TGTGCCAGCAGCTTGGGCGGGGCGCTGAACACTGAAGCTTTCTTT. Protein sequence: CASSLGGALNTEAFF.

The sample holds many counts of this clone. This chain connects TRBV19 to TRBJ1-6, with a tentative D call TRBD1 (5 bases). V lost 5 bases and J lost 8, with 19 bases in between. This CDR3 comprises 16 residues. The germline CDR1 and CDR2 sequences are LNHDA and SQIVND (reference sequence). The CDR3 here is CASSSPRGRMDSPLHF. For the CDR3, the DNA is TGTGCCAGTAGTTCTCCAAGGGGCCGAATGGATTCACCCCTCCACTTT. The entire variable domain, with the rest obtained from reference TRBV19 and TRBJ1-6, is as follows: DGGITQSPKYLFRKEGQNVTLSCEQNLNHDAMYWYRQDPGQGLRLIYYSQIVNDFQKGDIAEGYSVSREKKESFPLTVTSAQKNPTAFYLCASSSPRGRMDSPLHFGNGTRLTVT.

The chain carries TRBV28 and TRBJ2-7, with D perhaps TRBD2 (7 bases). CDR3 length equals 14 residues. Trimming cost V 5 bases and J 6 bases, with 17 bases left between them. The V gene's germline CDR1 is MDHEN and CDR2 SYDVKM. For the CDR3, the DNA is TGTGCCAGCAGTATCGGGGGGCCAGAACTCGAGCAGTACTTC. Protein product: CASSIGGPELEQYF.

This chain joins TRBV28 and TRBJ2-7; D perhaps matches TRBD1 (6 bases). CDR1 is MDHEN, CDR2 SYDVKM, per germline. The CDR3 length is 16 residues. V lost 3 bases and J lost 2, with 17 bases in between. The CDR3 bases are TGTGCCAGCAGTTTTCTTTCCTACGACAGGACCTACGAGCAGTACTTC. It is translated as CASSFLSYDRTYEQYF.